This T cell receptor (beta chain) was captured by sequencing in a study of early T cells in non-severe SARS-CoV-2 infection. This clonotype came up many times. CDR1 is MDHEN, CDR2 SYDVKM, per germline. After removal of 7 bases from V and 4 bases from J, the junction contained 9 bases not matched to a gene. CDR3 length: 14 amino acids. TCRdb recomputed calls from the 5' RACE reads with MiXCR, one row per CDR3 protein. The sample consists of more than 85,000 distinct CDR3 sequences, around a sixth of them appearing once. The gene calls are TRBV28 and TRBJ2-5; 7 positions agree with TRBD2. The clonotype comes from an adult who was a healthcare worker with PCR-confirmed SARS-CoV-2 infection or an uninfected control (not recorded which). Sequenced here: whole blood, sampled at baseline. The CDR3 sequence is CASKGMGGRETQYF. CDR3 DNA sequence: TGTGCCAGCAAGGGGATGGGGGGGAGAGAGACCCAGTACTTC.